This record concerns one T cell receptor (beta chain) sequence. What it recognizes is unknown. Measured with immunoSEQ multiplex PCR; TCRdb has only the in-frame clones, and not every one. The sample holds roughly 91,000 clones, about 85% seen once. The data are from a study of T cell responses to AZD1222 COVID-19 vaccine. Germline V CDR1 and CDR2: SEHNR, FQNEAQ (reference sequence). The trim removed 5 bases at V and 5 bases at J, leaving 8 bases unmatched. This CDR3 comprises 14 residues. General study points: Once two AZD1222 doses were given, Spike-specific TCR breadth and depth went up. The repertoires were collected only after the peak T cell response. The sample set comprised mostly white British donors with more females, and clonal diversity was possibly underestimated.

Here the sequenced sample was peripheral blood, taken on day 0 of AZD1222 vaccination. The chain is built from TRBV7-9 and TRBJ1-2, with 7 bases fitting TRBD1. This clonotype was sampled from an adult in good health. CDR3 in DNA: TGTGCCAGCAGCCCAGACAGGGTAGAGTATGGCTACACCTTC. It codes for CASSPDRVEYGYTF.